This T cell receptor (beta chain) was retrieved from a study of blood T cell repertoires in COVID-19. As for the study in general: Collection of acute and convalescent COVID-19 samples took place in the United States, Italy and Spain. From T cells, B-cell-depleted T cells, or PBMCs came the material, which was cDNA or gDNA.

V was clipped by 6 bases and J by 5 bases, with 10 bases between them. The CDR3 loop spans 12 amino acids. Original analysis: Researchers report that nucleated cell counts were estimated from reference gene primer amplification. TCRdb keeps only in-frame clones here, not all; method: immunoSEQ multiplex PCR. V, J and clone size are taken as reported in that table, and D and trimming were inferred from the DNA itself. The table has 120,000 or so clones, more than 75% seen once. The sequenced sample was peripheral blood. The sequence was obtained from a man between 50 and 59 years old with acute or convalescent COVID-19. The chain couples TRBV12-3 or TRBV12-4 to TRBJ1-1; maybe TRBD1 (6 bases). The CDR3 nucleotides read TGTGCCAGCAGATACAGGGTAACTGAAGCTTTCTTT. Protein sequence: CASRYRVTEAFF.